This T cell receptor (beta chain) was captured by sequencing in a study of CD8 T cells in ankylosing spondylitis. The germline V and J ends were trimmed by 0 bases and 6 bases, with 10 bases remaining between them. The CDR3 is 13 residues long. Germline V gene data show CDR1 as GTSNPN and CDR2 as SVGIG (reference sequence). This clonotype was observed many times. TCRdb reprocessed the 5' RACE reads via MiXCR and lists one record per CDR3 protein. The table has about 250,000 distinct CDR3 sequences, about 10% seen once; the top ten hold 2% to 3%. Sequencing was performed on blood, either unsorted or a sorted T cell fraction (not recorded which). The clonotype originates from a male donor with ankylosing spondylitis or in good health (not recorded which). The chain links TRBV30 to TRBJ2-3; a weak D match, TRBD1 (6 bases). In nucleotides, the CDR3 is TGTGCCTGGAGTGTTAGGGGGTCCGATACGCAGTATTTT. Translated, it gives CAWSVRGSDTQYF.